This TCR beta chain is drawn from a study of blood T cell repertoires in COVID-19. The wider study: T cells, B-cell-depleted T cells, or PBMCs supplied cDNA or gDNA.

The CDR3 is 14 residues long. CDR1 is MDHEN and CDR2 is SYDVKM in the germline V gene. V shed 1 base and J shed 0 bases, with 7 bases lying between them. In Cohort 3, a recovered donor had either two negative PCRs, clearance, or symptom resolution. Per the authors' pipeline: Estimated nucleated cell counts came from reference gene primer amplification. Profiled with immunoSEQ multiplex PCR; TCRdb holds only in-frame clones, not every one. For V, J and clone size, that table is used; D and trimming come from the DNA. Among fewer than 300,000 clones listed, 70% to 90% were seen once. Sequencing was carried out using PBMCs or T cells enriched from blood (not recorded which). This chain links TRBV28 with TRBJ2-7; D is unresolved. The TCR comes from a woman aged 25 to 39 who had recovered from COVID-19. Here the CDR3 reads CASSLSPSSYEQYF. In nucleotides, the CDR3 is TGTGCCAGCAGTTTATCGCCCAGCTCCTACGAGCAGTACTTC.